Below, 21 T cell receptor beta chains from the same sample are listed, as sequenced in a study of CD8 T cells in Susac syndrome (dated by TCRdb to about 2019). Receptor libraries were prepared by the immunoSEQ multiplex PCR assay. RNA was extracted using the RNeasy kit, and about 0.45 to 1 microgram was reverse transcribed with random hexamers. TCRdb took the public reads, trimmed them with fastp at Q25, ran MiXCR for clone calling and kept in-frame beta chains. Every CDR3 protein is listed once, alongside the most common genes and DNA of its rows. Within this sample are around 190,000 distinct CDR3 sequences, with 94% of them counted one time only. 0.12% of the sample comes from the top ten. Input material: CD4+ T cells from PBMCs. Receptor source: a human donor with Susac syndrome.

This chain joins TRBV20-1 and TRBJ1-6, with TRBD1 as a possible D gene (5 bases). Germline loops: CDR1 DFQATT, CDR2 SNEGSKA (reference sequence). CDR3 size: 14 residues. V lost 6 bases, J lost 6 bases, and 15 bases lay in between. The CDR3 here is CSAPLGQGNSPLHF. CDR3 nucleotide sequence: TGCAGTGCCCCCCTGGGGCAGGGTAATTCACCCCTCCACTTT.

This rearrangement joins TRBV30 to TRBJ1-2; D gene uncertain. In germline, CDR1 is GTSNPN, CDR2 SVGIG (reference sequence). Between the trimmed V and J ends, which lost 1 base and 8 bases, there was a span of 11 bases. This CDR3 has 12 amino acids. The CDR3 here is CAWSGTFWGYTF. In nucleotides, the CDR3 is TGTGCCTGGAGTGGAACATTCTGGGGCTACACCTTC. Based on the CDR3 plus reference TRBV30 and TRBJ1-2, the full variable domain is SQTIHQWPATLVQPVGSPLSLECTVEGTSNPNLYWYRQAAGRGLQLLFYSVGIGQISSEVPQNLSASRPQDRQFILSSKKLLLSDSGFYLCAWSGTFWGYTFGSGTRLTVV.

The CDR3 DNA follows: TGTGCCAGCAGTTCCCCGGGGGGGCAAGACAATGAGCAGTTCTTC. Translation gives CASSSPGGQDNEQFF. This chain joins TRBV7-8 and TRBJ2-1, with 8 bases fitting TRBD2. This CDR3 region has 15 residues. Trimming at V came to 6 bases and at J to 5 bases, leaving 9 bases not matched to a gene. The germline CDR1 and CDR2 sequences are SGHVS and FQNEAQ.

This sequence joins TRBV25-1 and TRBJ2-1; perhaps TRBD1 as D (7 bases). This CDR3 comprises 15 residues. Trimming removed 6 bases from V and 8 bases from J, with 20 bases in between. Germline CDR1 is MGHDK and CDR2 is SYGVNS. As DNA, the CDR3 is TGTGCCAGCAGGGGAGGACAGGCTCTACAAGATGAGCAGTTCTTC. Translation gives CASRGGQALQDEQFF.

The V gene is TRBV2, the J gene TRBJ2-1; 8 positions agree with TRBD2. Trimming cost V 8 bases and J 5 bases; bases outside gene matches: 5. Germline CDR1 SNHLY, CDR2 FYNNEI. The CDR3 runs 13 residues. DNA for the CDR3: TGTGCCAGCCTCGGGGGGGGGCACAATGAGCAGTTCTTC. As protein: CASLGGGHNEQFF.

The V and J genes are TRBV15 and TRBJ1-2, with D tentatively TRBD1 (5 bases). V was pared by 3 bases and J by 5 bases, with 16 bases between. The V gene's germline CDR1 is LNHNV and CDR2 YYDKDF (reference sequence). This CDR3 has 15 residues. CDR3 in amino acids: CATSRGRESLYGYTF. Here the CDR3 DNA reads TGTGCCACCAGCAGGGGCAGGGAGTCCCTTTATGGCTACACCTTC.

The chain has TRBV14 and TRBJ1-2, with a weak D call TRBD1 (5 bases). V lost 2 bases, J lost 7 bases, and 14 bases lay in between. The CDR3 is 14 amino acids. In germline, CDR1 is SGHDN, CDR2 FVKESK. The CDR3 nucleotides read TGTGCCAGCAGCCAACTCAGGGAAAGGGTTGGCTACACCTTC. It codes for CASSQLRERVGYTF.

The chain couples TRBV20-1 to TRBJ1-5; D gene unclear. The V gene lost 4 bases and the J gene lost 0 bases, with 7 bases spanning the gap. CDR1 and CDR2 from the germline V gene are DFQATT and SNEGSKA (reference sequence). The CDR3 has 13 amino acids. CDR3: CSATDGSNQPQHF. The CDR3 bases are TGCAGTGCTACGGACGGTAGCAATCAGCCCCAGCATTTT.

The rearrangement links TRBV5-1 to TRBJ2-1, with D maybe TRBD2 (5 bases). The germline CDR1 and CDR2 sequences are SGHRS and YFSETQ. CDR3 length equals 15 residues. V was clipped by 2 bases and J by 8 bases, with 17 bases between them. The CDR3 sequence: CASSFRAGSDDEQFF. The CDR3, as DNA: TGCGCCAGCAGCTTCCGGGCGGGCAGTGACGATGAGCAGTTCTTC.

The CDR3 loop reads CASSLSTSGGPQETQYF. The CDR3 DNA follows: TGTGCCAGCAGCCTCTCGACTAGCGGGGGGCCCCAAGAGACCCAGTACTTC. The rearrangement uses TRBV7-9 and TRBJ2-5; 13 bases map to TRBD2. The CDR3 has 17 amino acids. The V gene end was trimmed by 5 bases and the J gene end by 1 base; junction bases not matched to a gene: 7. Germline V CDR1 and CDR2: SEHNR, FQNEAQ (reference sequence).

The chain uses TRBV4-1 and TRBJ2-1, with D perhaps given as TRBD1 or TRBD2 (6 bases each). V lost 4 bases and J 8 bases, leaving 18 bases between the germline ends. Germline V lookup: CDR1 MGHRA, CDR2 YSYEKL. This CDR3 region has 15 residues. The CDR3 nucleotides are TGCGCCAGCAGCCCCGGGGGCCCTCGGTACGATGAGCAGTTCTTC. Translating gives CASSPGGPRYDEQFF.

The rearrangement joins TRBV5-1 to TRBJ2-4; 8 nucleotides agree with TRBD2. Germline lookup yields CDR1 SGHRS and CDR2 YFSETQ. The ends lost 3 bases at V and 8 bases at J; junction bases unmatched: 7. The CDR3 has 14 residues. The CDR3 region is CASSSDREGDIQYF. For the CDR3, the DNA is TGCGCCAGCAGCTCGGACCGGGAGGGAGACATTCAGTACTTC.

The rearrangement joins TRBV2 to TRBJ1-2; no firm D call. CDR1 SNHLY and CDR2 FYNNEI come from the germline V gene. The V gene lost 6 bases and the J gene lost 6 bases, with 17 bases spanning the gap. The CDR3 has 14 amino acids. CDR3 amino acids: CASRDGTSADGYTF. CDR3 coding DNA: TGTGCCAGCAGGGACGGAACATCGGCGGATGGCTACACCTTC.

This clonotype was counted between two and nine times. The rearrangement uses TRBV9 and TRBJ2-7; 8 bases line up with TRBD2. Trimming at V came to 4 bases and at J to 4 bases, leaving 7 bases not matched to a gene. CDR3 size: 14 residues. Germline V gene data show CDR1 as SGDLS and CDR2 as YYNGEE. CDR3 coding DNA: TGTGCCAGCAGCTTCGGGACTAGTGGGTACGAGCAGTACTTC. Translation: CASSFGTSGYEQYF.

The CDR3 here is CASSGQGVISGANVLTF. Here the CDR3 DNA reads TGTGCCAGCAGCGGGCAGGGGGTTATCTCTGGGGCCAACGTCCTGACTTTC. The gene calls are TRBV6-1 and TRBJ2-6; the match to TRBD1 covers 7 bases. There are 17 residues in the CDR3. Germline loops: CDR1 MNHNS, CDR2 SASEGT. Trimming cost V 6 bases and J 0 bases; bases outside gene matches: 8.

In this sample, this clonotype turned up once. V is TRBV19 and J is TRBJ1-4; D ambiguous. Per germline, CDR1 LNHDA and CDR2 SQIVND (reference sequence). The CDR3 is 14 amino acids. The V and J ends lost 5 bases and 0 bases respectively, with 7 bases between them. The CDR3 sequence: CASSRLATNEKLFF. CDR3 DNA: TGTGCCAGTAGTCGATTAGCAACTAATGAAAAACTGTTTTTT.

The chain recombines TRBV18 with TRBJ2-5; D is possibly TRBD1 (5 bases). Trimming took 0 bases from V and 4 from J, leaving 9 bases between them. This CDR3 region has 14 residues. CDR1 KGHSH and CDR2 LQKENI come from the germline V gene. The chain's CDR3 is CASSPPGPAETQYF. The DNA of the CDR3 is TGTGCCAGCTCACCACCGGGGCCCGCAGAGACCCAGTACTTC.

The chain employs TRBV19 and TRBJ1-6; TRBD1 is a possible D gene (6 bases). V was trimmed by 3 bases and J by 9 bases, leaving 12 bases between them. Germline CDR1 is LNHDA and CDR2 is SQIVND (reference sequence). The length of the CDR3 is 14 residues. The CDR3 DNA reads as TGTGCCAGTAGTATTAACGGGGGCAGTTCACCCCTCCACTTT. Protein sequence: CASSINGGSSPLHF.

The chain recombines TRBV12-3 or TRBV12-4 with TRBJ2-7, with D maybe TRBD2 (5 bases). V dropped 0 bases and J dropped 6 bases, with 9 bases sitting between them. The CDR3 extends over 13 amino acids. The CDR3 nucleotides are TGTGCCAGCAGTTTAGCGCTGGGGAGCGAGCAGTACTTC. As protein: CASSLALGSEQYF.

The chain couples TRBV3-1 to TRBJ1-2; perhaps TRBD1 as D (5 bases). The length of the CDR3 is 15 residues. V lost 0 bases, J lost 6 bases, and 14 bases lay in between. Germline V gene sequence: CDR1 LGHDT, CDR2 YNNKEL (reference sequence). CDR3 amino acids: CASSQDSRGDNGYTF. In DNA, the CDR3 is TGTGCCAGCAGCCAAGACTCGCGGGGGGATAATGGCTACACCTTC.

This chain connects TRBV27 to TRBJ1-5, with D possibly TRBD1 on 5 matching bases. V was cut by 5 bases and J by 6 bases, with 14 bases left in between. Germline V lookup: CDR1 MNHEY, CDR2 SMNVEV (reference sequence). The CDR3 extends over 14 amino acids. The CDR3 DNA reads as TGTGCCAGCAGTAGTGGACGGGGCACTCAGCCCCAGCATTTT. Encoded protein: CASSSGRGTQPQHF.